This T cell receptor beta chain was profiled in a study of cytomegalovirus exposure and HLA in healthy donors. Study-level information: An earlier analysis identified some 110 million unique TCR beta sequences in approximately 170 million T cells. Findings and limits, study-wide: Serostatus for CMV was the only available immune exposure information. Among TCR sequences, most were rare, though some public TCRs appeared in many donors.

For this clone: What it binds is not known.

The V and J ends lost 5 bases and 2 bases respectively, with 12 bases between them. The germline CDR1 and CDR2 sequences are SGHNT and YYREEE (reference sequence). The CDR3 is 14 residues long. Primers for the PCR totalled 60 Vbeta and 13 Jbeta. The data were produced by immunoSEQ multiplex PCR, yet TCRdb's version contains in-frame clones alone and is incomplete. This table has around 130,000 clones, roughly four fifths appearing once. The gene calls are TRBV5-4 and TRBJ2-3; perhaps TRBD2 as D (6 bases). The origin of this receptor is a man aged 40-49 years in good health and CMV-seronegative. The specimen was PBMCs. CDR3 bases: TGTGCCAGCAGTGAGCGGGCCCCCACAGATACGCAGTATTTT. Translating gives CASSERAPTDTQYF. Combining the CDR3 with reference TRBV5-4 and TRBJ2-3 gives the whole variable domain ETGVTQSPTHLIKTRGQQVTLRCSSQSGHNTVSWYQQALGQGPQFIFQYYREEENGRGNFPPRFSGLQFPNYSSELNVNALELDDSALYLCASSERAPTDTQYFGPGTRLTVL.